These T cell receptor beta chains were read from a single sample in a study of T-cell reconstitution after alpha-beta-depleted transplantation in children. TCRdb passed the PCR reads through MiXCR, listing each CDR3 protein once. The profile shows some 500,000 distinct CDR3 sequences, roughly 33% of them singletons. The starting material was PBMCs from the stem cell graft donor, obtained from the stem cell graft. These receptors came from a human donor who donated a stem cell graft to a child with aplastic anemia. CDR3s include the opening cysteine and the closing phenylalanine or tryptophan. Fields, in order: V gene, J gene, CDR3 protein.

>TRBV7-8|TRBJ2-3
CASSSRTSGTTDTQYF
>TRBV11-3|TRBJ2-1
CASRLGSSDVYNEQFF
>TRBV28|TRBJ2-7
CASRATGGVSYEQYF
>TRBV20-1|TRBJ2-4
CSARGLAAQDLAKNIQYF
>TRBV7-2|TRBJ2-3
CASSPGTGGPDTQYF
>TRBV20-1|TRBJ2-5
CSAKGLAGGGETQYF
>TRBV6-4|TRBJ2-2
CASSDGAGATGELFF
>TRBV20-1|TRBJ1-1
CRARGQTNTEAFF
>TRBV7-9|TRBJ1-2
CASSLPGTPYDGYTF
>TRBV6-2/TRBV6-3|TRBJ1-2
CASSDGQVYGYTF
>TRBV12-3/TRBV12-4|TRBJ1-2
CASSLGTEANYGYTF
>TRBV7-6|TRBJ2-1
CASSLGVAGAYEQFF
>TRBV7-6|TRBJ2-2
CASSLGSGRPRTGELFF
>TRBV7-2|TRBJ2-3
CASSFAGTSGRASDTQYF
>TRBV7-2|TRBJ2-7
CASSLIFPQIYYEQYF
>TRBV12-3/TRBV12-4|TRBJ2-7
CASRRGSPDEQYF
>TRBV7-6|TRBJ2-1
CASSLEGLAGDNEQFF
>TRBV20-1|TRBJ2-3
CSARDLTGDTQYF
>TRBV6-1|TRBJ2-7
CASSFGDRNYEQYF
>TRBV29-1|TRBJ2-7
CSVRLAGLSYEQYF
>TRBV28|TRBJ2-7
CASSHRAYEQYF
>TRBV24-1|TRBJ2-1
CATSATLHFEQFF
>TRBV24-1|TRBJ2-3
CATSRGRAVADTQYF
>TRBV6-5|TRBJ1-1
CASSYLQADTEAFF
>TRBV18|TRBJ1-2
CASSPPAQLYGYTF
>TRBV20-1|TRBJ2-5
CSARPVAGQQETQYF
>TRBV5-1|TRBJ2-1
CASSPQGGDYNEQFF
>TRBV7-9|TRBJ2-1
CASSLGLSEQFF
>TRBV5-1|TRBJ2-7
CASSLTGQGVDEQYF
>TRBV6-2/TRBV6-3|TRBJ2-4
CASASRPRIQYF
>TRBV11-3|TRBJ1-1
CASSLGRKMNTEAFF
>TRBV30|TRBJ1-4
CACIQGGDEKLFF
>TRBV11-2|TRBJ2-7
CASSLDPTGYEQYF
>TRBV7-6|TRBJ1-2
CASSLAGGFYGYTF
>TRBV7-8|TRBJ2-7
CASSLLQGFGEQYF
>TRBV10-3|TRBJ2-7
CAISDLVYEQYF
>TRBV6-1|TRBJ1-2
CASLPMGSDRYGYTF
>TRBV4-1|TRBJ1-1
CASSQEHRGVTEAFF
>TRBV4-3|TRBJ1-2
CASSHPQYYGYTF
>TRBV5-1|TRBJ2-2
CASSSDPSGELFF
>TRBV4-3|TRBJ2-1
CASSQDPSVSSYNEQFF
>TRBV23-1|TRBJ2-3
CASSQLSGRYTDTQYF
>TRBV10-3|TRBJ2-7
CAISDRDRDPYEQYF
>TRBV29-1|TRBJ2-1
CSVPGEPKWYEQFF
>TRBV20-1|TRBJ2-5
CSASGTFRETQYF
>TRBV20-1|TRBJ2-7
CSARDLGNEQYF
>TRBV6-2/TRBV6-3|TRBJ2-5
CASSRQQETQYF
>TRBV6-5|TRBJ1-1
CASSRDWGDWNEAFF
>TRBV20-1|TRBJ1-6
CSARDGGVGSPLHF
>TRBV20-1|TRBJ2-3
CSARSGTDTQYF
>TRBV7-8|TRBJ2-6
CASSPGGTGVSGANVLTF
>TRBV7-8|TRBJ2-5
CASSLELGQGSETQYF
>TRBV10-3|TRBJ1-2
CAISGTGVGGYTF
>TRBV30|TRBJ1-5
CAWSVLSGHQPQHF
>TRBV7-2|TRBJ2-4
CASSPQDTPRYF